This TCR beta chain was documented in a study of T cells in localized non-small cell lung cancer. The CDR3 is made up of 15 amino acids. Germline lookup yields CDR1 LGHNA and CDR2 YNFKEQ. Trimming left V 1 base short and J 4 bases short, with 8 bases between. A remark on this clone: What it recognizes is unknown.

Points from the study as a whole: Detection in adjacent lung was observed for a median approximately 53 of the top 100 tumor clones. Uninvolved adjacent lung had the highest recorded T cell clonality, with tumor below it. The study sequenced only one region of the tumor. As a result, intratumor heterogeneity could not be excluded and remains possible.

TCRdb keeps only in-frame clones here, not all; method: immunoSEQ multiplex PCR. The sample records 20,000 to 25,000 clones, roughly nine tenths being singletons. The sequence was collected from a male donor older than 55 with stage I lung adenocarcinoma. The J gene is TRBJ1-6, the V gene TRBV4-2; D is uncertain. Sequencing was performed on peripheral blood, taken before any cancer treatment. CDR3 DNA: TGTGCCAGCAGCCAAGCTCGCGGGTATAATTCACCCCTCCACTTT. This encodes CASSQARGYNSPLHF.